This is a list of T cell receptor beta chains from one sample in a study of CD8+CD57+ T cells in acquired aplastic anemia. In TCRdb, the reads were re-called with MiXCR into one record per CDR3 protein. This sample has roughly 150,000 distinct CDR3 sequences, with 40% to 55% found just once. The sequenced sample was sorted CD4+, CD8+, or CD8+CD57+ T cells (not recorded which) from PBMCs. These receptors originate from a human donor with aplastic anemia. The CDR3 runs from the conserved cysteine through the conserved F or W. The D gene is left open where the match is weak. Some rows mark clone size as missing; the rest say once, few, many or name a class of expanded clone.

j_call clone_size d_call v_call cdr3_aa cdr3_nt
TRBJ1-2 many TRBD1 TRBV10-3 CAISERVGGQSNYGYTF TGTGCCATCAGTGAGCGGGTAGGGGGCCAATCTAACTATGGCTACACCTTC
TRBJ2-7 many TRBD2 TRBV6-5 CASSYPGTRAYEQYF TGTGCCAGCAGTTACCCCGGGACTAGAGCCTACGAGCAGTACTTC
TRBJ2-5 once TRBD1 TRBV10-3 CAISQGDETQYF TGTGCCATCAGTCAGGGGGATGAGACCCAGTACTTC
TRBJ2-3 - - TRBV4-1 CASSHPNPPQPITDTQYF TGCGCCAGCAGCCACCCAAACCCGCCCCAACCTATCACAGATACGCAGTATTTT
TRBJ1-5 - TRBD1 TRBV29-1 CSAGQGRQPQHF TGCAGCGCCGGACAGGGCAGGCAGCCCCAGCATTTT
TRBJ2-1 - TRBD2 TRBV6-1 CASRPGRGAGGYNEQFF TGTGCCAGCAGACCGGGGAGGGGAGCGGGAGGGTATAATGAGCAGTTCTTC
TRBJ2-5 many - TRBV7-3 CASSLNGIEAQYF TGTGCCAGCAGCTTAAATGGCATTGAGGCCCAGTACTTC
TRBJ2-7 - - TRBV24-1 CATSETGVYEQYF TGTGCCACCAGTGAGACAGGAGTCTACGAGCAGTACTTC
TRBJ1-6 - - TRBV25-1 CASSGQGQYNSPLHF TGTGCCAGCAGTGGTCAGGGGCAGTATAATTCACCCCTCCACTTT
TRBJ2-5 few - TRBV10-3 CASSSEGRGFYQETQYF TGTGCCAGCAGCTCAGAGGGGCGGGGTTTTTACCAAGAGACCCAGTACTTC
TRBJ1-1 few TRBD1 TRBV5-8 CASSRTGPNTEAFF TGTGCCAGCAGTCGGACAGGGCCGAACACTGAAGCTTTCTTT
TRBJ2-7 - - TRBV5-4 CASHRTASNEQYF TGTGCCAGCCACCGGACAGCCAGCAACGAGCAGTACTTC
TRBJ2-7 - - TRBV29-1 CSVESRASYEQYF TGCAGCGTTGAGAGCAGAGCCTCCTACGAGCAGTACTTC
TRBJ2-5 - - TRBV14 CASSQGGGRDQETQYF TGTGCCAGCAGCCAAGGGGGGGGCCGTGACCAAGAGACCCAGTACTTC
TRBJ2-7 few TRBD1 TRBV15 CATSTSTGVGEQYF TGTGCCACCAGCACATCGACAGGGGTGGGCGAGCAGTACTTC
TRBJ2-3 many TRBD1 TRBV7-3 CASSSGTVIDTQYF TGTGCCAGCAGCTCCGGGACAGTAATAGATACGCAGTATTTT
TRBJ1-4 - - TRBV19 CASSAEGGLANEKLFF TGTGCCAGTAGTGCCGAAGGGGGACTAGCTAATGAAAAACTGTTTTTT
TRBJ1-1 - TRBD1 TRBV27 CARDRGECTEAFF TGTGCCAGAGACAGGGGAGAGTGCACTGAAGCTTTCTTT
TRBJ1-1 many - TRBV24-1 CATSEPGRKAFF TGTGCCACCAGTGAGCCGGGACGGAAAGCTTTCTTT
TRBJ1-6 - TRBD1 TRBV19 CASSPTGTNSPLHF TGTGCCAGTAGCCCGACAGGGACCAATTCACCCCTCCACTTT
TRBJ2-1 many TRBD2 TRBV5-1 CASSAGGRYNEQFF TGCGCCAGCTCAGCGGGAGGGAGATACAATGAGCAGTTCTTC
TRBJ2-1 many TRBD2 TRBV7-2 CASSFASGRGMNEQFF TGTGCCAGCAGCTTTGCTAGCGGGAGAGGTATGAATGAGCAGTTCTTC
TRBJ2-5 - TRBD1 TRBV2 CATTGGDETQYF TGTGCCACGACAGGGGGCGACGAGACCCAGTACTTC
TRBJ1-2 - TRBD1 TRBV2 CASSFTGGLNYGYTF TGTGCCAGCAGTTTTACAGGGGGCCTTAACTATGGCTACACCTTC
TRBJ2-5 - - TRBV5-1 CASSLAGQGAQETQYF TGCGCCAGCAGCTTGGCAGGCCAGGGAGCCCAAGAGACCCAGTACTTC
TRBJ2-3 - TRBD2 TRBV6-4 CASSDSTSGGDTQYF TGTGCCAGCAGTGACTCGACTAGCGGGGGCGATACGCAGTATTTT
TRBJ2-7 - TRBD2 TRBV20-1 CSAGGLAVPSYEQYF TGCAGTGCGGGGGGACTAGCGGTCCCCTCCTACGAGCAGTACTTC
TRBJ2-7 few - TRBV9 CASSEGGEQYF TGTGCCAGCAGCGAGGGAGGCGAGCAGTACTTC
TRBJ2-3 many - TRBV4-3 CASSRSGVSAQYF TGCGCCAGCAGCCGGTCGGGCGTCTCGGCGCAGTATTTT
TRBJ2-5 many - TRBV12-3/TRBV12-4 CASSRQLGETQYF TGTGCCAGCAGTCGACAGTTAGGAGAGACCCAGTACTTC
TRBJ2-7 - - TRBV19 CASSIVYSSTYEQYF TGTGCCAGTAGTATAGTTTACAGCTCAACCTACGAGCAGTACTTC
TRBJ2-5 - - TRBV29-1 CSLGSWETQYF TGCAGCTTGGGGAGTTGGGAGACCCAGTACTTC
TRBJ2-2 many - TRBV7-9 CASSLLMNTGELFF TGTGCCAGCAGCCTATTGATGAACACCGGGGAGCTGTTTTTT
TRBJ2-3 many TRBD2 TRBV24-1 CATSKGLAGGKDTQYF TGTGCCACCAGTAAAGGACTAGCGGGAGGGAAAGATACGCAGTATTTT
TRBJ2-7 many TRBD1 TRBV29-1 CSVIITGGRYYEQYF TGCAGCGTTATTATCACAGGGGGAAGGTACTACGAGCAGTACTTC
TRBJ2-7 - TRBD1 TRBV24-1 CAMARDRGYEQYF TGTGCCATGGCCCGGGACAGGGGCTACGAGCAGTACTTC
TRBJ2-3 few TRBD2 TRBV6-2/TRBV6-3 CASSYAAGDSTDTQYF TGTGCCAGCAGTTACGCAGCGGGAGATAGCACAGATACGCAGTATTTT
TRBJ2-2 - - TRBV5-1 CASRIIGNTGELFF TGCGCCAGCAGGATTATAGGAAACACCGGGGAGCTGTTTTTT
TRBJ1-5 few - TRBV28 CASLDINQPQHF TGTGCCAGCCTGGACATCAATCAGCCCCAGCATTTT
TRBJ1-6 many TRBD1 TRBV6-1 CASSERQGRSPLHF TGTGCCAGCAGTGAAAGACAGGGTCGTTCACCCCTCCACTTT
TRBJ2-6 - - TRBV5-1 CASGRSSGANVLTF TGCGCCAGCGGACGTAGCTCTGGGGCCAACGTCCTGACTTTC
TRBJ2-3 many - TRBV9 CASSVGNIDTQYF TGTGCCAGCAGCGTCGGGAACATAGATACGCAGTATTTT
TRBJ1-2 - - TRBV19 CASNMGDSGYTF TGTGCCAGTAACATGGGGGATAGTGGCTACACCTTC
TRBJ2-7 few - TRBV10-2 CASSLTESYEQYF TGCGCCAGCAGTTTGACAGAGTCCTACGAGCAGTACTTC
TRBJ1-1 - TRBD1 TRBV12-3/TRBV12-4 CASSLTGGGTEAFF TGTGCCAGCAGTTTGACAGGGGGAGGGACTGAAGCTTTCTTT
TRBJ1-4 - TRBD1 TRBV2 CASGTEYNEKLFF TGTGCCAGCGGGACAGAGTACAATGAAAAACTGTTTTTT
TRBJ2-7 - TRBD1 TRBV9 CASGTGGVYEQYF TGTGCCAGCGGGACAGGGGGAGTCTACGAGCAGTACTTC
TRBJ1-1 - - TRBV9 CASSTGPEAFF TGTGCCAGCAGTACAGGCCCTGAAGCTTTCTTT
TRBJ2-3 many TRBD2 TRBV29-1 CSSASGSQLDTQYF TGCAGCTCCGCTAGCGGGAGCCAGTTGGATACGCAGTATTTT
TRBJ2-7 - - TRBV11-2 CASSLDLGYEQYF TGTGCCAGCAGCTTAGATCTCGGCTACGAGCAGTACTTC
TRBJ1-5 few - TRBV10-3 CAISAASNQPQHF TGTGCCATCAGTGCCGCTAGCAATCAGCCCCAGCATTTT
TRBJ2-1 many - TRBV5-1 CASSLERGTEQFF TGCGCCAGCAGCTTGGAGAGGGGGACTGAGCAGTTCTTC
TRBJ2-2 many TRBD2 TRBV9 CASSVAGSGSGTGELFF TGTGCCAGCAGCGTAGCTGGTAGCGGGAGTGGCACCGGGGAGCTGTTTTTT
TRBJ2-5 many - TRBV7-6 CASSFRDQETQYF TGTGCCAGCAGCTTTCGGGACCAAGAGACCCAGTACTTC